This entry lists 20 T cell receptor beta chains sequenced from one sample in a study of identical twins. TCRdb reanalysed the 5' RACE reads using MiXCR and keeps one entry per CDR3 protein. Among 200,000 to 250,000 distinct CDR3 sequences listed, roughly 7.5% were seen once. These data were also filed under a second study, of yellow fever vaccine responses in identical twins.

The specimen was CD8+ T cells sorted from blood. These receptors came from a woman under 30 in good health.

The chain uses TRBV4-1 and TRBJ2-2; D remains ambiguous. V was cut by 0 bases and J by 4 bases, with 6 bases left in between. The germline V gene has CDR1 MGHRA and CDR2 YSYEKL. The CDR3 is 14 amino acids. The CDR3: CASSQEQPTGELFF. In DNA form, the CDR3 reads TGCGCCAGCAGCCAAGAACAGCCCACCGGGGAGCTGTTTTTT.

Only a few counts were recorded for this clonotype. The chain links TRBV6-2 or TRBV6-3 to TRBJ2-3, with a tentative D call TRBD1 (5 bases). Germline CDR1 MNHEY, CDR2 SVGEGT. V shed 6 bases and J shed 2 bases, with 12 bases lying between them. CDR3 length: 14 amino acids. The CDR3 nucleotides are TGTGCCAGCAGACAGGAATTCATCACAGATACGCAGTATTTT. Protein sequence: CASRQEFITDTQYF.

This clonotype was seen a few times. DNA for the CDR3: TGTGCCAGCACCCTCGGATTACGGGAGCAGTACTTC. It encodes CASTLGLREQYF. This chain links TRBV7-9 with TRBJ2-7; D is unclear. In germline, CDR1 is SEHNR, CDR2 FQNEAQ (reference sequence). The CDR3 has 12 residues. The V end was cut by 7 bases, the J end by 7 bases, with 14 bases between.

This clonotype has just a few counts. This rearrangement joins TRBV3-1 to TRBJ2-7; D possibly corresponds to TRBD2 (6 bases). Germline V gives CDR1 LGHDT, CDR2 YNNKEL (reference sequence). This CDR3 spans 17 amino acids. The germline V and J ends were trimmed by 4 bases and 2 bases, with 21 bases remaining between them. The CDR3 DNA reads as TGTGCCAGCAGCCTAGGAGGAGGGGCCGAAGGGACCTACGAGCAGTACTTC. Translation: CASSLGGGAEGTYEQYF.

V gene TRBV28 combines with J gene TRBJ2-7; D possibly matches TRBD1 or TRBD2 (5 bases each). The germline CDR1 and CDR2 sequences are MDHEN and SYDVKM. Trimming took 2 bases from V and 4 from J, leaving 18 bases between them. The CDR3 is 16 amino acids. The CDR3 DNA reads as TGTGCCAGCAGTTTAGGTATCCGGGACGCCGGTTACGAGCAGTACTTC. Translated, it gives CASSLGIRDAGYEQYF. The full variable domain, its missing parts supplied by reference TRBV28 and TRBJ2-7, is DVKVTQSSRYLVKRTGEKVFLECVQDMDHENMFWYRQDPGLGLRLIYFSYDVKMKEKGDIPEGYSVSREKKERFSLILESASTNQTSMYLCASSLGIRDAGYEQYFGPGTRLTVT.

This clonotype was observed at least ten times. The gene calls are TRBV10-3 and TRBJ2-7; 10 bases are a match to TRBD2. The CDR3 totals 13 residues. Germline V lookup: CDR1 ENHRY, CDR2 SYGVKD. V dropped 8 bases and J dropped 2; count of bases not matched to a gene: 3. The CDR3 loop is CAIGLAEAYEQYF. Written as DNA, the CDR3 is TGTGCCATCGGACTAGCGGAAGCCTACGAGCAGTACTTC.

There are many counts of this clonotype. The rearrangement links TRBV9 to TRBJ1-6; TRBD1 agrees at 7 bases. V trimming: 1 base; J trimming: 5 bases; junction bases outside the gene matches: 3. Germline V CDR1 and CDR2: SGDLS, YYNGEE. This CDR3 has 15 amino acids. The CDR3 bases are TGTGCCAGCAGCGTATACGGGACAGATAATTCACCCCTCCACTTT. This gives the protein CASSVYGTDNSPLHF. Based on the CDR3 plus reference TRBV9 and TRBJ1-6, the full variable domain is DSGVTQTPKHLITATGQRVTLRCSPRSGDLSVYWYQQSLDQGLQFLIQYYNGEERAKGNILERFSAQQFPDLHSELNLSSLELGDSALYFCASSVYGTDNSPLHFGNGTRLTVT.

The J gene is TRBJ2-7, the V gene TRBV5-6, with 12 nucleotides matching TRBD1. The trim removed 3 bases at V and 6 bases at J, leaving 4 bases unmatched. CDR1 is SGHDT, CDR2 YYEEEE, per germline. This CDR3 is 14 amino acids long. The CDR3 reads CASSSGTGGVEQYV. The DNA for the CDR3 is TGTGCCAGCAGCTCCGGGACAGGGGGCGTCGAGCAGTACGTC.

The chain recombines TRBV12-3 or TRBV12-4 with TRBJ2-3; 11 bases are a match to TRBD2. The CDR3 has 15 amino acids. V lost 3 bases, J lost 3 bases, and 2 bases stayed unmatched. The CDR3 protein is CASSLGLAETDTQYF. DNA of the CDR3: TGTGCCAGCAGTTTGGGACTAGCGGAGACAGATACGCAGTATTTT.

The CDR3 sequence is CATRRGQGTYEQYV. The CDR3 DNA reads TGTGCCACCCGAAGGGGACAGGGGACCTACGAGCAGTACGTC. This chain uses TRBV2 with TRBJ2-7; TRBD1 matches 10 bases. V shed 10 bases, J shed 2 bases, and the junction held 8 bases outside the gene matches. CDR1 and CDR2 (germline): SNHLY, FYNNEI. The CDR3 runs to 14 residues.

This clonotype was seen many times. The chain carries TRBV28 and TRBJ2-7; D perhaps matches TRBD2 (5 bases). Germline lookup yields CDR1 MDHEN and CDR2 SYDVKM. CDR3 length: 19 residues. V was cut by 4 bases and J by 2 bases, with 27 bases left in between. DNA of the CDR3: TGTGCCAGCAGTTCCCGGATCCCGTCCTGGGTAATTAGCGCCTACGAGCAGTACTTC. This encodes CASSSRIPSWVISAYEQYF. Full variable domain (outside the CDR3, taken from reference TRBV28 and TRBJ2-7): DVKVTQSSRYLVKRTGEKVFLECVQDMDHENMFWYRQDPGLGLRLIYFSYDVKMKEKGDIPEGYSVSREKKERFSLILESASTNQTSMYLCASSSRIPSWVISAYEQYFGPGTRLTVT.

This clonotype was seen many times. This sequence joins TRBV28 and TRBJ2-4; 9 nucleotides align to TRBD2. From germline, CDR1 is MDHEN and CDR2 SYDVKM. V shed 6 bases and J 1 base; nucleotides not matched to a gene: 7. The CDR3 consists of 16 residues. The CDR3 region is CASRTRGTSAKNIQYF. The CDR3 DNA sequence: TGTGCCAGCAGAACCAGAGGGACTAGCGCCAAAAACATTCAGTACTTC.

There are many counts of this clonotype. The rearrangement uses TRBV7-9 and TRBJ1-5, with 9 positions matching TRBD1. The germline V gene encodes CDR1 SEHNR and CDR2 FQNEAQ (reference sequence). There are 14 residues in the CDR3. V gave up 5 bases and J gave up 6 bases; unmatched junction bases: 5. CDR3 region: CASSPQGAGQPQHF. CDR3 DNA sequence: TGTGCCAGCAGCCCACAGGGGGCGGGTCAGCCCCAGCATTTT.

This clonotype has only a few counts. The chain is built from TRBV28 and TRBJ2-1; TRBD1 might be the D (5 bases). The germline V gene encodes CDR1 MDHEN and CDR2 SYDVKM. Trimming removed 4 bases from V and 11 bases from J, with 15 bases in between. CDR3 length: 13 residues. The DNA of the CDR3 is TGTGCCAGCAGTTATCAGGGTCGGTTTCAGCAGTTCTTC. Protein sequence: CASSYQGRFQQFF.

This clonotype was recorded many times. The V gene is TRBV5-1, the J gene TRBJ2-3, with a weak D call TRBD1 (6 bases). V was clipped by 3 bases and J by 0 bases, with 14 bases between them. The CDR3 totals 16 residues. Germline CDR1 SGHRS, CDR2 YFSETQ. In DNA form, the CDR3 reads TGCGCCAGCAGCTCGGCGCATGGACAGAGCACAGATACGCAGTATTTT. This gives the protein CASSSAHGQSTDTQYF.

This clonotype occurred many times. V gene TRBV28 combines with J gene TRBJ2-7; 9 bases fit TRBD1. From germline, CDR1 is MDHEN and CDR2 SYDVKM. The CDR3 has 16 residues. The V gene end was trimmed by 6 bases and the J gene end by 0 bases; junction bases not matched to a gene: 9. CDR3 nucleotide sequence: TGTGCCAGCAGCACATCGGACAGGGGAAACTCCTACGAGCAGTACTTC. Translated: CASSTSDRGNSYEQYF.

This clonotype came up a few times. CDR3 DNA: TGTGCCAGCAGCTCCAATCTAAGTACGGACAGGGACGGACACTCTGGGGCCAACGTCCTGACTTTC. Amino acid sequence: CASSSNLSTDRDGHSGANVLTF. The chain carries TRBV28 and TRBJ2-6; 8 bases align to TRBD1. CDR1 MDHEN and CDR2 SYDVKM come from the germline V gene. J gave up 0 bases and V 6 bases, and 22 bases lay outside the gene matches. The length of the CDR3 is 22 residues.

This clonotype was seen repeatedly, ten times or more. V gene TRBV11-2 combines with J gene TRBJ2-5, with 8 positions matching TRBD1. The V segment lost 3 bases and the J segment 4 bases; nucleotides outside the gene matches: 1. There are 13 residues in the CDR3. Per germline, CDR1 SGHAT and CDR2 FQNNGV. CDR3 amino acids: CASSLTGVETQYF. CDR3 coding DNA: TGTGCCAGCAGCTTGACAGGGGTAGAGACCCAGTACTTC.

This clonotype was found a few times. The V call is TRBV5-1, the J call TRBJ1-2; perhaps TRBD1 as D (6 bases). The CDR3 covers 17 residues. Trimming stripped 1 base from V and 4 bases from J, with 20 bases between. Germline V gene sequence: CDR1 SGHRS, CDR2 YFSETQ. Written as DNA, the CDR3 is TGCGCCAGCAGCTTGCCGGGACACCGATCCCCATTCTATGGCTACACCTTC. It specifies CASSLPGHRSPFYGYTF.

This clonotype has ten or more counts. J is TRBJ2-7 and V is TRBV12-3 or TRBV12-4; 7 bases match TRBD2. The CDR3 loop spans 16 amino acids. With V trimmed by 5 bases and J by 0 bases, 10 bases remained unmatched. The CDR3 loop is CASSRAGDGSSYEQYF. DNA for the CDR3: TGTGCCAGCAGTCGGGCGGGGGACGGCAGCTCCTACGAGCAGTACTTC.